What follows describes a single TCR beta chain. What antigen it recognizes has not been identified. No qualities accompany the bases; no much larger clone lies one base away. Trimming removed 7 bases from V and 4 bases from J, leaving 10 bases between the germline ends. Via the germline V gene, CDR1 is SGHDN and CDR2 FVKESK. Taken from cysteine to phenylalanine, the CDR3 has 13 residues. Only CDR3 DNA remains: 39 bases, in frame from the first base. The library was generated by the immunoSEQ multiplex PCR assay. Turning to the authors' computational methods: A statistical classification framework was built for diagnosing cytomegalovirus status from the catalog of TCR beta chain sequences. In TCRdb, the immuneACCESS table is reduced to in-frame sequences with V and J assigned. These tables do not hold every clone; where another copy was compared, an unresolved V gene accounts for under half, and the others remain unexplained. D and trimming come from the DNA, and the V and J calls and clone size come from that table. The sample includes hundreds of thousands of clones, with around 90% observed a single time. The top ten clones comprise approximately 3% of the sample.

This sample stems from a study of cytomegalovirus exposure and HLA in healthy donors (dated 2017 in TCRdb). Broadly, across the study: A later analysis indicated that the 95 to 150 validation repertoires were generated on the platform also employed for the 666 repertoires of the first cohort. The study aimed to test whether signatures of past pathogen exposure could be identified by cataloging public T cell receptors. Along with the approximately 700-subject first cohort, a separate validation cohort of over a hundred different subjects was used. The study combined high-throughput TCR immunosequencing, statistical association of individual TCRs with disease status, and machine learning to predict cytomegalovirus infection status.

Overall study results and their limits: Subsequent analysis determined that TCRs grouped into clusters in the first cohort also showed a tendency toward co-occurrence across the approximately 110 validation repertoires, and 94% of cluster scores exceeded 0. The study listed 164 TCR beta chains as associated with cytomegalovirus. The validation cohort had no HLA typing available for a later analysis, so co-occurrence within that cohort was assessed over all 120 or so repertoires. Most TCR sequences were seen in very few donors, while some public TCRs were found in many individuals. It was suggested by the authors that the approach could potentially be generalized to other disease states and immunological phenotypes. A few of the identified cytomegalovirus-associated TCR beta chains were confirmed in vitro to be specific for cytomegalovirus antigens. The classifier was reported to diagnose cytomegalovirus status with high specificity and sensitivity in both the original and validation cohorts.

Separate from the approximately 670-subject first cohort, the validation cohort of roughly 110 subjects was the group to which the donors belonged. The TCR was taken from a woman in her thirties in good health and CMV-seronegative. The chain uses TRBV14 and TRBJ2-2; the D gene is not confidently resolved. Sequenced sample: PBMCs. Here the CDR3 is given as CASTRYITGELFF. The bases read TGTGCCAGCACTAGGTACATCACCGGGGAGCTGTTTTTT.